These 16 T cell receptor beta chains were sequenced from one sample in a study of T cell repertoires in cytomegalovirus infection. TCRdb used MiXCR to reprocess the reads, holding one entry per CDR3 protein. The repertoire holds a few hundred thousand distinct CDR3 sequences, with 26% as singletons. Sequenced sample: PBMCs. These TCRs come from a human donor in good health (CMV status not recorded). Some clones in this sample may be carry-over from other donors' samples.

As for this clonotype: The CDR3 ends on some other residue instead of the conserved phenylalanine or tryptophan, so this is likely a read error. The chain employs TRBV7-2 and TRBJ2-5, with a tentative D call TRBD1 (6 bases). This CDR3 is built from 16 residues. Deletions cut 5 bases from V and 6 bases from J, with 22 bases between. From germline, CDR1 is SGHTA and CDR2 FQGNSA. CDR3 sequence: CASSAQTSGAGQTQYL. CDR3 sequence (DNA): TGTGCCAGCAGCGCCCAAACCTCAGGGGCCGGGCAGACCCAGTACCTC.

This chain joins TRBV7-2 and TRBJ2-2; 14 bases agree with TRBD2. V lost 4 bases and J lost 8; bases outside the gene matches: 0. From germline, CDR1 is SGHTA and CDR2 FQGNSA. The CDR3 runs to 14 residues. The CDR3 here is CASSWTSGRGELFF. The CDR3 DNA reads TGTGCCAGCAGCTGGACTAGCGGGAGGGGGGAGCTGTTTTTT. Combining the CDR3 with reference TRBV7-2 and TRBJ2-2 gives the whole variable domain GAGVSQSPSNKVTEKGKDVELRCDPISGHTALYWYRQSLGQGLEFLIYFQGNSAPDKSGLPSDRFSAERTGGSVSTLTIQRTQQEDSAVYLCASSWTSGRGELFFGEGSRLTVL.

This clonotype came up once. One base away lies a much larger clone, so this may be a sequencing read error. The rearrangement uses TRBV28 and TRBJ2-7; TRBD2 might be the D (5 bases). Germline assignment: CDR1 MDHEN and CDR2 SYDVKM. There are 17 residues in the CDR3. With 4 bases removed from V and 4 bases from J, the gap between germline ends came to 23 bases. CDR3 region: CASSSSVQRNLNYEQYF. DNA for the CDR3: TGTGCCAGCAGTTCGAGCGTTCAGCGGAATTTAAATTACGAGCAGTACTTC.

There are many counts of this clonotype. The rearrangement uses TRBV24-1 and TRBJ2-6; maybe TRBD1 (5 bases). The CDR3 runs to 17 residues. V lost 5 bases and J lost 0, with 13 bases in between. Germline assignment: CDR1 KGHDR and CDR2 SFDVKD. As DNA, the CDR3 is TGTGCCACCAGTGCCATTACAGGAGACTCTGGGGCCAACGTCCTGACTTTC. Its protein product is CATSAITGDSGANVLTF.

The table lists this clonotype with many counts. This chain links TRBV7-8 with TRBJ1-1; TRBD1 is a possible D gene (6 bases). The germline gives CDR1 SGHVS, CDR2 FQNEAQ. The CDR3 has 15 amino acids. The V end was cut by 7 bases, the J end by 3 bases, with 18 bases between. DNA of the CDR3: TGTGCCAGCACTAGGGGGGGGGGGCTCGACACTGAAGCTTTCTTT. Translating gives CASTRGGGLDTEAFF.

In its sample, this clonotype was seen a few times. The V call is TRBV11-2, the J call TRBJ2-1, with 8 bases that match TRBD2. From germline, CDR1 is SGHAT and CDR2 FQNNGV. The CDR3 sequence is 14 residues long. The trim removed 7 bases at V and 3 bases at J, leaving 5 bases unmatched. The DNA for the CDR3 is TGTGCCAGCACCGTTAGCGGGGACTACAATGAGCAGTTCTTC. It translates to CASTVSGDYNEQFF. Combining the CDR3 with reference TRBV11-2 and TRBJ2-1 gives the whole variable domain EAGVAQSPRYKIIEKRQSVAFWCNPISGHATLYWYQQILGQGPKLLIQFQNNGVVDDSQLPKDRFSAERLKGVDSTLKIQPAKLEDSAVYLCASTVSGDYNEQFFGPGTRLTVL.

This clonotype was counted only a few times. The chain couples TRBV6-2 or TRBV6-3 to TRBJ1-2; D perhaps matches TRBD1 (5 bases). Between the trimmed V and J ends, which lost 6 bases and 3 bases, there was a span of 8 bases. The CDR3 totals 12 residues. Per germline, CDR1 MNHEY and CDR2 SVGEGT. CDR3 loop: CASSGGDYGYTF. CDR3 DNA: TGTGCCAGCAGCGGAGGGGACTATGGCTACACCTTC.

This clonotype was counted only a few times. V usage is TRBV7-8 and J usage is TRBJ2-3, with 10 bases identical to TRBD2. V dropped 0 bases and J dropped 5; count of bases not matched to a gene: 5. The germline V gene encodes CDR1 SGHVS and CDR2 FQNEAQ. The CDR3 extends over 16 amino acids. CDR3 sequence (DNA): TGTGCCAGCAGCTTAGCTCTAGCGGGAGTAGGAGATACGCAGTATTTT. Translating gives CASSLALAGVGDTQYF.

This clonotype was seen a few times. The rearrangement links TRBV10-3 to TRBJ2-4; D is ambiguous. V lost 9 bases and J 6 bases, leaving 15 bases between the germline ends. The germline gives CDR1 ENHRY, CDR2 SYGVKD. CDR3 length equals 13 residues. For the CDR3, the DNA is TGTGCCATTCGAGACCCCAAGGGAAACATTCAGTACTTC. It codes for CAIRDPKGNIQYF.

As to this clonotype: A read error is possible here, since a much larger clone lies one base away. V gene TRBV12-3 or TRBV12-4 combines with J gene TRBJ1-4; 9 nucleotides line up with TRBD1. The ends lost 5 bases at V and 6 bases at J; junction bases unmatched: 4. The CDR3 spans 14 residues. This CDR3 is CASSPTGGDEKLFF. Here the CDR3 DNA reads TGTGCCAGCAGTCCGACAGGGGGTGATGAAAAACTGTTTTTT.

This clonotype occurred a few times. This chain connects TRBV12-3 or TRBV12-4 to TRBJ2-7; no clear D gene. Trimming stripped 6 bases from V and 0 bases from J, with 9 bases between. CDR3 length equals 13 residues. CDR3: CASRPLNSYEQYF. In nucleotides, the CDR3 is TGTGCCAGCAGACCCCTTAACTCCTACGAGCAGTACTTC.

This sequence joins TRBV9 and TRBJ2-2; 7 bases align to TRBD2. Unmatched junction bases numbered 5, after V lost 2 bases and J lost 1 base. Germline assignment: CDR1 SGDLS and CDR2 YYNGEE. The CDR3 has 16 amino acids. The CDR3 sequence is CASSVGLAENTGELFF. CDR3 coding DNA: TGTGCCAGCAGCGTTGGTCTAGCGGAGAACACCGGGGAGCTGTTTTTT.

This clonotype was counted between two and nine times. The rearrangement uses TRBV7-9 and TRBJ2-3; TRBD2 matches at 11 bases. The germline V gene encodes CDR1 SEHNR and CDR2 FQNEAQ (reference sequence). The V segment lost 1 base and the J segment 1 base; nucleotides outside the gene matches: 4. This CDR3 contains 17 residues. The CDR3 sequence: CASSLGELAGGTDTQYF. In nucleotides, the CDR3 is TGTGCCAGCAGCTTAGGAGAACTAGCGGGAGGCACAGATACGCAGTATTTT.

The chain is built from TRBV19 and TRBJ2-2; a weak D match, TRBD2 (6 bases). Trimming took 9 bases from V and 3 from J, leaving 26 bases between them. CDR3 length: 18 amino acids. Germline-derived CDR1 and CDR2 are LNHDA and SQIVND (reference sequence). CDR3 sequence reads: CARHPTPGVAAHTGELFF. The CDR3 DNA follows: TGTGCCAGACATCCAACCCCGGGAGTGGCGGCTCACACCGGGGAGCTGTTTTTT.

V is TRBV29-1 and J is TRBJ2-3; D unresolved. Germline CDR1 and CDR2: SQVTM and ANQGSEA. This CDR3 is 13 amino acids long. Trimming took off 3 bases at V and 0 bases at J, with 7 bases between the two ends. The DNA for the CDR3 is TGCAGCGTTGATATCGGGAGCACAGATACGCAGTATTTT. Encoded protein: CSVDIGSTDTQYF.

V and J are TRBV7-9 and TRBJ2-7; D remains unclear. CDR3 length: 13 amino acids. V was pared by 1 base and J by 5 bases, with 9 bases between. Germline V CDR1 and CDR2: SEHNR, FQNEAQ (reference sequence). CDR3: CASSLEVANEQYF. Written as DNA, the CDR3 is TGTGCCAGCAGCTTAGAGGTCGCCAACGAGCAGTACTTC.